This T cell receptor beta chain was captured in a study of CD8 T cells in ankylosing spondylitis. This clonotype was found a few times. Its specificity is not known. Study observations and caveats: Fewer than ten highly homologous variants made up a TCR beta motif that seemed to typify ankylosing spondylitis blood. Reports of some motif variants in reactive arthritis synovial fluid and blood predate this one. There was reportedly significant enrichment of clones that were disease-linked in matched ankylosing spondylitis synovial fluid.

The CDR3 is 17 residues long. V was shortened by 0 bases and J by 2 bases, with 14 bases between the two germline ends. Germline V gives CDR1 LNHNV, CDR2 YYDKDF (reference sequence). For TCR beta, libraries came from quantitative 5'-RACE with molecular barcodes. TCRdb re-called the 5' RACE reads with MiXCR, one entry per CDR3 protein. This sample has 150,000 to 200,000 distinct CDR3 sequences, with approximately 9.9% found just once. The TCR was taken from a female donor with ankylosing spondylitis or in good health (not recorded which). The sequenced sample consisted of blood, either unsorted or a sorted T cell fraction (not recorded which). The chain links TRBV15 to TRBJ1-5; unclear D gene. The CDR3 loop is CATSRDKGWEGNQPQHF. CDR3 DNA sequence: TGTGCCACCAGCAGAGATAAGGGATGGGAGGGCAATCAGCCCCAGCATTTT.